This entry lists 18 T cell receptor beta chains sequenced from one sample in a study of cytomegalovirus exposure and HLA in healthy donors. Sequencing used immunoSEQ multiplex PCR; TCRdb keeps in-frame clones, though not all of them. The sample includes 250,000 to 400,000 clones, around 90% of them seen just once. Input material: PBMCs. Receptor source: a woman aged 30 to 39 in good health and CMV-seropositive.

J is TRBJ2-3 and V is TRBV7-9; D unresolved. This CDR3 is built from 17 residues. CDR1 is SEHNR, CDR2 FQNEAQ, per germline (reference sequence). V dropped 1 base and J dropped 0 bases, with 14 bases sitting between them. This CDR3 is CASSLGVRRESTDTQYF. CDR3 sequence (DNA): TGTGCCAGCAGCTTAGGTGTCCGTCGCGAGAGCACAGATACGCAGTATTTT.

This sequence joins TRBV5-1 and TRBJ2-3, with 7 bases identical to TRBD2. The CDR3 totals 15 residues. The germline V gene has CDR1 SGHRS and CDR2 YFSETQ. V lost 2 bases and J lost 4; bases outside the gene matches: 7. Here the CDR3 DNA reads TGCGCCAGCAGCTTAGGCGGGAGTAGCGCAGATACGCAGTATTTT. Protein: CASSLGGSSADTQYF.

This clone was seen only a few times. The chain couples TRBV5-4 to TRBJ2-1; perhaps D is TRBD1 or TRBD2 (5 bases each). The ends were cut back, 4 bases at V and 7 bases at J, with 12 bases in the middle. The CDR3 has 13 residues. Germline CDR1 SGHNT, CDR2 YYREEE (reference sequence). The CDR3 DNA follows: TGTGCCAGCAGCCGAGGGGCCCAAAATGAGCAGTTCTTC. Its translation is CASSRGAQNEQFF.

The table lists this clone with a count of one. This rearrangement joins TRBV6-1 to TRBJ2-7; perhaps TRBD1 as D (7 bases). CDR1 is MNHNS, CDR2 SASEGT, per germline. The CDR3 sequence is 15 residues long. V lost 6 bases to trimming and J lost 1 base, with 16 bases between them. The CDR3 loop is CASSLIRGESYEQYF. CDR3 in DNA: TGTGCCAGCAGCTTGATCAGGGGGGAGTCCTACGAGCAGTACTTC.

This clone was observed a single time. The rearrangement links TRBV11-2 to TRBJ2-1; 10 bases line up with TRBD1. The junction had 11 bases not matched to a gene; V was cut back by 2 bases and J by 7 bases. Per germline, CDR1 SGHAT and CDR2 FQNNGV. This CDR3 comprises 17 residues. CDR3 sequence (DNA): TGTGCCAGCAGCTTACTAATCGGGGGGACAGGGGTGAATGAGCAGTTCTTC. This translates into CASSLLIGGTGVNEQFF.

The chain is built from TRBV15 and TRBJ2-5; TRBD1 matches at 10 bases. CDR1 is LNHNV and CDR2 is YYDKDF in the germline V gene (reference sequence). J gave up 5 bases and V 0 bases, and 9 bases lay outside the gene matches. CDR3 size: 17 residues. CDR3 DNA sequence: TGTGCCACCAGCAGAGATCAGGGGACAGGGGACGAGGAGACCCAGTACTTC. Residues: CATSRDQGTGDEETQYF.

V and J are TRBV11-2 and TRBJ1-1; TRBD1 agrees at 8 bases. The V and J ends lost 4 bases and 6 bases, in that order; junction bases with no gene match: 1. The CDR3 sequence is 12 residues long. Germline V gives CDR1 SGHAT, CDR2 FQNNGV. CDR3 loop: CASSSDRAEAFF. In DNA, the CDR3 is TGTGCCAGCAGCTCGGACAGGGCTGAAGCTTTCTTT.

The chain joins TRBV11-3 to TRBJ2-1, with TRBD1 identical over 11 bases. With 1 base clipped from V and 4 bases from J, the junction kept 3 bases outside the gene matches. Germline V gives CDR1 SGHNT, CDR2 YENEEA. The CDR3 covers 16 residues. CDR3 in amino acids: CASSLAGQGAYNEQFF. The CDR3 region has the DNA TGTGCCAGCAGCTTAGCCGGACAGGGGGCTTACAATGAGCAGTTCTTC.

The CDR3, as DNA: TGCGCCAGCAGCTTGGGGACAGTCTACGAGCAGTACTTC. As protein: CASSLGTVYEQYF. The V gene is TRBV5-1, the J gene TRBJ2-7; TRBD1 might be the D (6 bases). This CDR3 has 13 amino acids. V was shortened by 0 bases and J by 3 bases, with 7 bases between the two germline ends. CDR1 is SGHRS and CDR2 is YFSETQ in the germline V gene.

The chain recombines TRBV7-2 with TRBJ2-7, with 7 positions matching TRBD2. The CDR3 is 17 amino acids. The germline CDR1 and CDR2 sequences are SGHTA and FQGNSA. J lost 0 bases, V lost 5 bases, and 13 bases had no gene match. CDR3 coding DNA: TGTGCCAGCAGCCCGCAGGCGGGGGATTCCAGCTCCTACGAGCAGTACTTC. This codes for CASSPQAGDSSSYEQYF.

CDR3 coding DNA: TGCAGCGCTACATACGAAGGGGCCCAGCATTTT. Translated: CSATYEGAQHF. The rearrangement joins TRBV29-1 to TRBJ1-5, with a weak D call TRBD1 (5 bases). This CDR3 contains 11 residues. Germline CDR1 is SQVTM and CDR2 is ANQGSEA. Trimming cost V 7 bases and J 11 bases, with 15 bases left between them.

The rearrangement uses TRBV7-9 and TRBJ2-1; D gene unclear. With 5 bases removed from V and 9 bases from J, the gap between germline ends came to 14 bases. Germline V gene lookup returns CDR1 SEHNR and CDR2 FQNEAQ (reference sequence). CDR3 size: 13 residues. The chain's CDR3 is CASSPPGSAEQFF. DNA for the CDR3: TGTGCCAGCAGCCCCCCCGGCAGCGCTGAGCAGTTCTTC.

This clone was seen only once. The chain uses TRBV11-2 and TRBJ2-7, with 9 bases identical to TRBD2. In germline, CDR1 is SGHAT, CDR2 FQNNGV. With 6 bases clipped from V and 0 bases from J, the junction kept 12 bases outside the gene matches. CDR3 size: 17 residues. CDR3 amino acids: CASSKPSGTRSSYEQYF. The CDR3 coding sequence is TGTGCCAGCAGTAAGCCTAGCGGGACCCGAAGCTCCTACGAGCAGTACTTC. The variable domain in full, completed from reference TRBV11-2 and TRBJ2-7, reads EAGVAQSPRYKIIEKRQSVAFWCNPISGHATLYWYQQILGQGPKLLIQFQNNGVVDDSQLPKDRFSAERLKGVDSTLKIQPAKLEDSAVYLCASSKPSGTRSSYEQYFGPGTRLTVT.

The gene calls are TRBV28 and TRBJ1-2; no firm D call. The germline gives CDR1 MDHEN, CDR2 SYDVKM. This CDR3 spans 14 amino acids. The V gene lost 10 bases and the J gene lost 0 bases, with 15 bases spanning the gap. CDR3: CANKQPGTNYGYTF. For the CDR3, the DNA is TGTGCCAACAAACAACCGGGCACTAACTATGGCTACACCTTC.

This clone was seen only a few times. The rearrangement links TRBV14 to TRBJ1-2, with 7 nucleotides matching TRBD1. V shed 10 bases and J 5 bases; nucleotides not matched to a gene: 7. CDR3 length: 12 residues. From germline, CDR1 is SGHDN and CDR2 FVKESK. CDR3 residues: CAIYRGYYGYTF. CDR3 DNA sequence: TGTGCCATCTACAGGGGTTATTATGGCTACACCTTC. The full variable domain, its missing parts supplied by reference TRBV14 and TRBJ1-2, is EAGVTQFPSHSVIEKGQTVTLRCDPISGHDNLYWYRRVMGKEIKFLLHFVKESKQDESGMPNNRFLAERTGGTYSTLKVQPAELEDSGVYFCAIYRGYYGYTFGSGTRLTVV.

The chain uses TRBV11-3 and TRBJ2-7; either TRBD1 or TRBD2 may fit D (5 bases each). Germline lookup yields CDR1 SGHNT and CDR2 YENEEA. The CDR3 sequence is 13 residues long. V was cut by 3 bases and J by 6 bases, with 12 bases left in between. The CDR3 DNA is TGTGCCAGCAGCTTGGGACGATCGAGCGAGCAGTACTTC. Protein product: CASSLGRSSEQYF.

The genes are TRBV5-6 and TRBJ1-5; D not resolved. This CDR3 region has 16 residues. With 4 bases removed from V and 2 bases from J, the gap between germline ends came to 16 bases. Germline assignment: CDR1 SGHDT and CDR2 YYEEEE. CDR3 protein: CASSAAVGWGNQPQHF. The CDR3 DNA reads TGTGCCAGCAGCGCGGCGGTGGGTTGGGGCAATCAGCCCCAGCATTTT.

The chain combines TRBV19 with TRBJ2-7; 8 bases are shared with TRBD2. This CDR3 contains 15 residues. CDR1 and CDR2 (germline): LNHDA, SQIVND (reference sequence). After removal of 1 base from V and 3 bases from J, the junction contained 5 bases not matched to a gene. The DNA for the CDR3 is TGTGCCAGTAGTATAGCGCCTAGCGGGTTCTACGAGCAGTACTTC. This encodes CASSIAPSGFYEQYF.